These 5 T cell receptor beta chains came from one sample sequenced in a study of T cells in Graves' hyperthyroidism and ophthalmopathy. Amplified TCR beta CDR3 regions derived from RNA transcripts. HTBI primers were employed in a first-round RT-PCR of the TCR CDR3. MiXCR, run by TCRdb on the multiplex PCR reads, gives a single entry per CDR3 protein. The profile shows approximately 400,000 distinct CDR3 sequences, 20% to 25% of them singletons. Sequenced sample: blood. These TCRs come from a man in his forties or fifties with Graves' hyperthyroidism.

V usage is TRBV29-1 and J usage is TRBJ2-5; 8 bases match TRBD1. Germline lookup yields CDR1 SQVTM and CDR2 ANQGSEA. The CDR3 length is 12 residues. V gave up 3 bases and J gave up 3 bases; unmatched junction bases: 0. In DNA, the CDR3 is TGCAGCGTTGAGGGACAGGAAGAGACCCAGTACTTC. This encodes CSVEGQEETQYF.

The genes are TRBV7-9 and TRBJ1-2, with 7 bases that match TRBD1. With 1 base clipped from V and 7 bases from J, the junction kept 6 bases outside the gene matches. Germline V gene data show CDR1 as SEHNR and CDR2 as FQNEAQ (reference sequence). The CDR3 covers 14 residues. CDR3 in amino acids: CASSLGTGTIGYTF. The CDR3 coding sequence is TGTGCCAGCAGCTTAGGGACAGGAACAATTGGCTACACCTTC.

The J gene is TRBJ1-3, the V gene TRBV15; unclear D gene. CDR1 and CDR2 from the germline V gene are LNHNV and YYDKDF (reference sequence). The CDR3 is made up of 15 amino acids. V lost 1 base to trimming and J lost 0 bases, with 7 bases between them. Here the CDR3 reads CATSRGAGSGNTIYF. CDR3 bases: TGTGCCACCAGCAGAGGGGCGGGCTCTGGAAACACCATATATTTT.

This rearrangement joins TRBV12-3 or TRBV12-4 to TRBJ2-1; D is unclear. Trimming removed 0 bases from V and 1 base from J, with 10 bases in between. The length of the CDR3 is 16 residues. The CDR3 nucleotides are TGTGCCAGCAGTTTAGCGGGGATCCCATCCTACAATGAGCAGTTCTTC. It is translated as CASSLAGIPSYNEQFF.

The sample holds many counts of this clonotype. V is TRBV20-1 and J is TRBJ2-1, with 14 positions matching TRBD2. With V trimmed by 8 bases and J by 7 bases, 19 bases remained unmatched. Germline CDR1 and CDR2: DFQATT and SNEGSKA (reference sequence). The CDR3 consists of 18 residues. CDR3 protein: CSPHTGLAGGSLGNEQFF. The CDR3 coding sequence is TGCAGTCCCCACACAGGACTAGCGGGAGGTTCCCTCGGGAATGAGCAGTTCTTC.